This passage covers 17 T cell receptor beta chains from one sample sequenced in a study of T cells after yellow fever vaccination. TCRdb reanalysed the 5' RACE reads using MiXCR and keeps one entry per CDR3 protein. The top ten clones hold less than 0.55% of a sample with roughly 260,000 distinct CDR3 sequences, approximately 13% of them seen once. The material was CD4+ T cells sorted from PBMCs, obtained 45 days after the yellow fever booster vaccination. Source of these receptors: a young man who received the YFV17D yellow fever vaccine.

This clonotype was recorded at least ten times. The chain links TRBV5-1 to TRBJ2-1, with D perhaps TRBD2 (6 bases). Deletions cut 5 bases from V and 7 bases from J, with 13 bases between. The CDR3 is made up of 13 amino acids. Germline V gene sequence: CDR1 SGHRS, CDR2 YFSETQ. In DNA form, the CDR3 reads TGCGCCAGCAGATCCCCTAGCGCTAATGAGCAGTTCTTC. As protein: CASRSPSANEQFF.

In nucleotides, the CDR3 is TGTGCCAGCAGCTCTACACAGATAGCCTTCTACGAGCAGTACTTC. It encodes CASSSTQIAFYEQYF. The chain uses TRBV7-9 and TRBJ2-7, with D unresolved. The germline V gene encodes CDR1 SEHNR and CDR2 FQNEAQ (reference sequence). The CDR3 has 15 residues. Trimming took off 4 bases at V and 3 bases at J, with 16 bases between the two ends.

This clonotype was picked up a small number of times. The chain couples TRBV7-2 to TRBJ1-1; D is ambiguous. Per the germline V gene, CDR1 is SGHTA and CDR2 is FQGNSA. With 0 bases removed from V and 3 bases from J, the gap between germline ends came to 5 bases. The CDR3 length is 13 residues. CDR3 bases: TGTGCCAGCAGCTTAGCCATGTACACTGAAGCTTTCTTT. It codes for CASSLAMYTEAFF. The full variable domain, rest sourced from reference TRBV7-2 and TRBJ1-1, is GAGVSQSPSNKVTEKGKDVELRCDPISGHTALYWYRQSLGQGLEFLIYFQGNSAPDKSGLPSDRFSAERTGGSVSTLTIQRTQQEDSAVYLCASSLAMYTEAFFGQGTRLTVV.

This clonotype has a handful of counts. The gene calls are TRBV20-1 and TRBJ2-4; D gene uncertain. V lost 6 bases, J lost 8 bases, and 29 bases lay in between. The CDR3 has 17 residues. Germline V gives CDR1 DFQATT, CDR2 SNEGSKA (reference sequence). The CDR3 sequence is CSATPQGGRPNRDIQYF. The DNA for the CDR3 is TGCAGTGCAACCCCGCAAGGCGGACGCCCGAATAGAGACATTCAGTACTTC.

This clonotype was seen more than once but under ten times. This chain links TRBV12-3 or TRBV12-4 with TRBJ1-2; the match to TRBD1 covers 8 bases. CDR3 length: 17 residues. V shed 0 bases and J 0 bases; nucleotides not matched to a gene: 6. The DNA of the CDR3 is TGTGCCAGCAGTTTAGCCGGAGGACAGGGAGCTAACTATGGCTACACCTTC. It yields the protein CASSLAGGQGANYGYTF.

The chain has TRBV12-3 or TRBV12-4 and TRBJ2-7; 9 nucleotides line up with TRBD1. There are 14 residues in the CDR3. Losses at the gene ends were 6 bases for V and 2 bases for J; bases not matched to a gene: 5. CDR3 region: CASRGTGPPYEQYF. In nucleotides, the CDR3 is TGTGCCAGCAGGGGGACAGGGCCACCCTACGAGCAGTACTTC.

The chain has TRBV15 and TRBJ1-1; possible D gene TRBD1, 6 bases. Per the germline V gene, CDR1 is LNHNV and CDR2 is YYDKDF (reference sequence). The CDR3 runs 14 residues. V lost 0 bases and J lost 6, with 11 bases in between. The CDR3 DNA reads TGTGCCACCAGCAGAGAGAGGGGGTATTCTGAAGCTTTCTTT. Its translation is CATSRERGYSEAFF.

Concerning this clonotype: A read error may account for a junction end that differs from germline. The V and J genes are TRBV12-3 or TRBV12-4 and TRBJ2-5, with D perhaps given as TRBD1 or TRBD2 (5 bases each). The CDR3 loop spans 13 amino acids. CDR3: CASSFGGKETQYF. The CDR3 DNA is TGTGCTAGCAGCTTTGGGGGAAAAGAGACCCAGTACTTC.

The CDR3 DNA sequence: TGCAGTGCACCAGGACGTACGGCGGAACAAGAGACCCAGTACTTC. Residues: CSAPGRTAEQETQYF. The chain uses TRBV20-1 and TRBJ2-5; no clear D. Germline CDR1 and CDR2: DFQATT and SNEGSKA (reference sequence). Trimming cost V 6 bases and J 2 bases, with 19 bases left between them. CDR3 size: 15 residues.

This clonotype was recorded a few times. This chain joins TRBV7-2 and TRBJ2-7; D is unresolved. V shed 4 bases and J shed 4 bases, with 11 bases lying between them. Germline lookup yields CDR1 SGHTA and CDR2 FQGNSA. The CDR3 spans 13 residues. The CDR3 sequence is CASSSRGRYEQYF. CDR3 in DNA: TGTGCCAGCAGCTCTCGAGGTAGATACGAGCAGTACTTC. Based on the CDR3 plus reference TRBV7-2 and TRBJ2-7, the full variable domain is GAGVSQSPSNKVTEKGKDVELRCDPISGHTALYWYRQSLGQGLEFLIYFQGNSAPDKSGLPSDRFSAERTGGSVSTLTIQRTQQEDSAVYLCASSSRGRYEQYFGPGTRLTVT.

The V gene is TRBV11-2, the J gene TRBJ1-2; D is possibly TRBD1 (6 bases). The CDR3 covers 14 residues. The germline V gene has CDR1 SGHAT and CDR2 FQNNGV. Trimming took off 5 bases at V and 2 bases at J, with 12 bases between the two ends. The CDR3 sequence is CASSSTTGNYGYTF. In nucleotides, the CDR3 is TGTGCCAGCAGCAGCACTACAGGGAACTATGGCTACACCTTC.

The genes are TRBV11-2 and TRBJ2-5; no clear D. Deletions cut 4 bases from V and 5 bases from J, with 17 bases between. Germline V gene lookup returns CDR1 SGHAT and CDR2 FQNNGV. There are 15 residues in the CDR3. CDR3 bases: TGTGCCAGCAGCTCGGGTGGGGTGGCCGTGGAGACCCAGTACTTC. It yields the protein CASSSGGVAVETQYF.

This clonotype was detected only a few times. CDR3 loop: CSALGQKKAKNIQYF. In nucleotides, the CDR3 is TGCAGTGCACTCGGACAGAAGAAAGCCAAAAACATTCAGTACTTC. The J gene is TRBJ2-4, the V gene TRBV20-1, with TRBD1 as a possible D gene (6 bases). V dropped 6 bases and J dropped 0 bases, with 15 bases sitting between them. The germline V gene has CDR1 DFQATT and CDR2 SNEGSKA (reference sequence). The CDR3 is 15 residues long.

The V call is TRBV7-9, the J call TRBJ2-5; either TRBD1 or TRBD2 may supply D (5 bases each). This CDR3 is built from 15 residues. The V end lost 5 bases, the J end lost 1 base, and 14 bases lay between the germline ends. CDR1 is SEHNR, CDR2 FQNEAQ, per germline (reference sequence). This CDR3 reads CASSNGHGTQETQYF. The CDR3 DNA reads TGTGCCAGCAGCAATGGGCACGGGACCCAAGAGACCCAGTACTTC. The full variable domain, in which reference TRBV7-9 and TRBJ2-5 provide the parts outside the CDR3, is DTGVSQNPRHKITKRGQNVTFRCDPISEHNRLYWYRQTLGQGPEFLTYFQNEAQLEKSRLLSDRFSAERPKGSFSTLEIQRTEQGDSAMYLCASSNGHGTQETQYFGPGTRLLVL.

This clonotype was seen more than once but under ten times. V is TRBV7-9 and J is TRBJ2-3; D call uncertain. Germline V gene data show CDR1 as SEHNR and CDR2 as FQNEAQ (reference sequence). The germline V and J ends were trimmed by 5 bases and 6 bases, with 12 bases remaining between them. CDR3 length: 13 amino acids. CDR3 sequence (DNA): TGTGCCAGCAGCCCTCGGTTGGGGGATACGCAGTATTTT. This encodes CASSPRLGDTQYF.

The chain carries TRBV20-1 and TRBJ2-2, with TRBD1 identical over 7 bases. Losses at the gene ends were 6 bases for V and 4 bases for J; bases not matched to a gene: 8. The CDR3 loop spans 14 amino acids. The germline CDR1 and CDR2 sequences are DFQATT and SNEGSKA (reference sequence). CDR3 bases: TGCAGTGCGCAGGGGGTGCGCTCCACCGGGGAGCTGTTTTTT. Protein: CSAQGVRSTGELFF.

The chain links TRBV10-3 to TRBJ2-2; 9 bases are a match to TRBD2. Germline assignment: CDR1 ENHRY and CDR2 SYGVKD. The CDR3 loop spans 15 amino acids. After removal of 3 bases from V and 5 bases from J, the junction contained 4 bases not matched to a gene. The CDR3 DNA reads as TGTGCCATCAGTGATGGCGGGAGGGAAACCGGGGAGCTGTTTTTT. Its protein product is CAISDGGRETGELFF.